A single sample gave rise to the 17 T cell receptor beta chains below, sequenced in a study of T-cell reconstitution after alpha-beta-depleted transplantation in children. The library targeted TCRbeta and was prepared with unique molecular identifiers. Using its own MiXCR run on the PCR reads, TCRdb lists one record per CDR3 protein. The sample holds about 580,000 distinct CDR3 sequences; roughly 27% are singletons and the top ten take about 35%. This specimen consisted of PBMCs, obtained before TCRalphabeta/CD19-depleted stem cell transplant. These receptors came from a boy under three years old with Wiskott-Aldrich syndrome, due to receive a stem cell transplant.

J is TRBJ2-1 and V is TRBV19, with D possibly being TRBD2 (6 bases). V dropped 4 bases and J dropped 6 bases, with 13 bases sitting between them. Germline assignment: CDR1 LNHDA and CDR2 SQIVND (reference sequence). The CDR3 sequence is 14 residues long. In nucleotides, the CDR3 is TGTGCCAGTAGTAGATTAGCGGCCCTCAATGAGCAGTTCTTC. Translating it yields CASSRLAALNEQFF.

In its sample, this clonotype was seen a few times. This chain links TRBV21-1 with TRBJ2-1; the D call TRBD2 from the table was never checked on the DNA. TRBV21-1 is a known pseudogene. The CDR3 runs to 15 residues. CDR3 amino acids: CASSKVRTSGGEQFF. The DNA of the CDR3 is TGTGCCAGCAGCAAAGTTAGGACTAGCGGGGGGGAGCAGTTCTTC.

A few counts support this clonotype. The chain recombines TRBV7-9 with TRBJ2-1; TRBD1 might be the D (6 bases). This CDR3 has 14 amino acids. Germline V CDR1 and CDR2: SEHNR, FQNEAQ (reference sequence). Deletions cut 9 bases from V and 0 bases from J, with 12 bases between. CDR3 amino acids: CASLQGNSYNEQFF. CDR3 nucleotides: TGTGCCAGTTTACAGGGAAACTCCTACAATGAGCAGTTCTTC.

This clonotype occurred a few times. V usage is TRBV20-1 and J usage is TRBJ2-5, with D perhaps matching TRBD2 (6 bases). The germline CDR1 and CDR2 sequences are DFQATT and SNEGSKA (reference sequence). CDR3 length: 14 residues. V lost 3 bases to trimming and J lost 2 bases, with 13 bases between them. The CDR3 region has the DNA TGCAGTGCTAGTCCGGGGACTCTACAAGAGACCCAGTACTTC. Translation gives CSASPGTLQETQYF.

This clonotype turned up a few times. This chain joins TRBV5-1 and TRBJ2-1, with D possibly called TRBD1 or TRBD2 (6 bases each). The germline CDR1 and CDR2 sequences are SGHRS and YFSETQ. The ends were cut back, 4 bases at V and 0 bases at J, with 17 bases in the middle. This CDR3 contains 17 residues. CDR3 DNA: TGCGCCAGCAGCGCGGGAAAAACAGGGAGCTCCTACAATGAGCAGTTCTTC. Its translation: CASSAGKTGSSYNEQFF.

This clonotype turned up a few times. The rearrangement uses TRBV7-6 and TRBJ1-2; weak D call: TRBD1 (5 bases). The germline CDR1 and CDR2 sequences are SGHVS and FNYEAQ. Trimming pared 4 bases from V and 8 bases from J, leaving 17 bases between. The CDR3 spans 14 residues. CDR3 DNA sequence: TGTGCCAGCAGCTCCTACCCTACAGGAGGCGGCTACACCTTC. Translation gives CASSSYPTGGGYTF. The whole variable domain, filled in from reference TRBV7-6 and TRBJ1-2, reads GAGVSQSPRYKVTKRGQDVALRCDPISGHVSLYWYRQALGQGPEFLTYFNYEAQQDKSGLPNDRFSAERPEGSISTLTIQRTEQRDSAMYRCASSSYPTGGGYTFGSGTRLTVV.

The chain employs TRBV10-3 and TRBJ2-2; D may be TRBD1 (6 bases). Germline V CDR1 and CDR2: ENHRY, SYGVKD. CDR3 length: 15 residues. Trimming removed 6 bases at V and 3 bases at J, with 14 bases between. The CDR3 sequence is CAIRTGPWDTGELFF. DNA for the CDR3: TGTGCCATCAGAACAGGGCCCTGGGACACCGGGGAGCTGTTTTTT.

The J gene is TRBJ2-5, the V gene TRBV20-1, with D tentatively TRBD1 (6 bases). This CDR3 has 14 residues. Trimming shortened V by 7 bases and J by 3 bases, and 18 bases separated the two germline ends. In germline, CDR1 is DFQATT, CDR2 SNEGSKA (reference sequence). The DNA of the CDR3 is TGCAGTGTATATGAACAGGGTCAAGAAGAGACCCAGTACTTC. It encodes CSVYEQGQEETQYF.

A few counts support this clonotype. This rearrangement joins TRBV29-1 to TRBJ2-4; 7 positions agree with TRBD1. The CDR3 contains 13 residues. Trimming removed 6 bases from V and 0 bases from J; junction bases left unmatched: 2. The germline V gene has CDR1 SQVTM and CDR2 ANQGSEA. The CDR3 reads CSVQGRAKNIQYF. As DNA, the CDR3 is TGCAGCGTACAGGGGCGAGCCAAAAACATTCAGTACTTC.

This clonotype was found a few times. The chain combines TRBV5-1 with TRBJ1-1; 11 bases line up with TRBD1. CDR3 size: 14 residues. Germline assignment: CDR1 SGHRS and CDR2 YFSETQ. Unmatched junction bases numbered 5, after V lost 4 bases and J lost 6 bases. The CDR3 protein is CASSAGQGVAEAFF. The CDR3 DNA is TGCGCCAGCAGCGCGGGACAGGGGGTGGCTGAAGCTTTCTTT.

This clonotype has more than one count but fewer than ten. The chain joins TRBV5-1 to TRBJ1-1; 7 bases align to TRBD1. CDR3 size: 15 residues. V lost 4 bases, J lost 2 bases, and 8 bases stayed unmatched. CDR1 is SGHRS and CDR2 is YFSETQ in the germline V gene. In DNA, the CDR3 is TGCGCCAGCAGCGACCCTACAGGGGCTAACACTGAAGCTTTCTTT. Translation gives CASSDPTGANTEAFF.

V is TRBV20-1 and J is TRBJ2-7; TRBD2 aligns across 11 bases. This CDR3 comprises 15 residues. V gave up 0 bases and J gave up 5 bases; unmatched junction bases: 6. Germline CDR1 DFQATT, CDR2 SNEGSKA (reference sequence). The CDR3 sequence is CSARDLAGGGNEQYF. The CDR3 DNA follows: TGCAGTGCTAGAGATCTAGCGGGAGGAGGCAACGAGCAGTACTTC.

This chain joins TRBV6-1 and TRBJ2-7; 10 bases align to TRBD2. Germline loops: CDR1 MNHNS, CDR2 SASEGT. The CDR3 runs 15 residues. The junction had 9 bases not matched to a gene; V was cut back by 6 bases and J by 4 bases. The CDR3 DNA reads TGTGCCAGCAGCCTAGCGGGAGTGGCCATATACGAGCAGTACTTC. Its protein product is CASSLAGVAIYEQYF.

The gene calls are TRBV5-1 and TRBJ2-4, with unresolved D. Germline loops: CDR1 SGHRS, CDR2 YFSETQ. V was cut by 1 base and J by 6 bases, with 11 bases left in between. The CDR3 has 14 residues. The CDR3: CASSLRPETNIQYF. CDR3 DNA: TGCGCCAGCAGCTTGAGGCCCGAAACAAACATTCAGTACTTC.

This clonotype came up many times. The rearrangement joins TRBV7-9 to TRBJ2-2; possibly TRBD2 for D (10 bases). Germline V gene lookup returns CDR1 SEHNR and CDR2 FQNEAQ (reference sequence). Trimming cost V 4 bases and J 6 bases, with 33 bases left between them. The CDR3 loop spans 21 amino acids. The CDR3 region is CASSSLWDRDVLAGPAGELFF. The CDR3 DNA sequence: TGTGCCAGCAGCTCACTTTGGGACAGGGATGTACTAGCGGGGCCGGCCGGGGAGCTGTTTTTT.

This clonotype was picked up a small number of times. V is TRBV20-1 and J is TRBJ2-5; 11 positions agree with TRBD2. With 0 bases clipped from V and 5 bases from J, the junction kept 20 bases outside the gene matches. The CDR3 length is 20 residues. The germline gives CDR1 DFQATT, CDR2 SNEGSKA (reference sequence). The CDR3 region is CSARDRSSGRTNPSRETQYF. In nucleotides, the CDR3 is TGCAGTGCTAGAGATCGCTCTAGCGGGAGGACCAACCCAAGTCGGGAGACCCAGTACTTC.

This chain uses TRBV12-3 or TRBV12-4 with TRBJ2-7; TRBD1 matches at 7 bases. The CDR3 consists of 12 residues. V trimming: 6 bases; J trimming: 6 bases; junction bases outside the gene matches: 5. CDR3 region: CASSRGNGEQYF. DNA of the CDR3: TGTGCCAGCAGCAGGGGGAACGGCGAGCAGTACTTC.